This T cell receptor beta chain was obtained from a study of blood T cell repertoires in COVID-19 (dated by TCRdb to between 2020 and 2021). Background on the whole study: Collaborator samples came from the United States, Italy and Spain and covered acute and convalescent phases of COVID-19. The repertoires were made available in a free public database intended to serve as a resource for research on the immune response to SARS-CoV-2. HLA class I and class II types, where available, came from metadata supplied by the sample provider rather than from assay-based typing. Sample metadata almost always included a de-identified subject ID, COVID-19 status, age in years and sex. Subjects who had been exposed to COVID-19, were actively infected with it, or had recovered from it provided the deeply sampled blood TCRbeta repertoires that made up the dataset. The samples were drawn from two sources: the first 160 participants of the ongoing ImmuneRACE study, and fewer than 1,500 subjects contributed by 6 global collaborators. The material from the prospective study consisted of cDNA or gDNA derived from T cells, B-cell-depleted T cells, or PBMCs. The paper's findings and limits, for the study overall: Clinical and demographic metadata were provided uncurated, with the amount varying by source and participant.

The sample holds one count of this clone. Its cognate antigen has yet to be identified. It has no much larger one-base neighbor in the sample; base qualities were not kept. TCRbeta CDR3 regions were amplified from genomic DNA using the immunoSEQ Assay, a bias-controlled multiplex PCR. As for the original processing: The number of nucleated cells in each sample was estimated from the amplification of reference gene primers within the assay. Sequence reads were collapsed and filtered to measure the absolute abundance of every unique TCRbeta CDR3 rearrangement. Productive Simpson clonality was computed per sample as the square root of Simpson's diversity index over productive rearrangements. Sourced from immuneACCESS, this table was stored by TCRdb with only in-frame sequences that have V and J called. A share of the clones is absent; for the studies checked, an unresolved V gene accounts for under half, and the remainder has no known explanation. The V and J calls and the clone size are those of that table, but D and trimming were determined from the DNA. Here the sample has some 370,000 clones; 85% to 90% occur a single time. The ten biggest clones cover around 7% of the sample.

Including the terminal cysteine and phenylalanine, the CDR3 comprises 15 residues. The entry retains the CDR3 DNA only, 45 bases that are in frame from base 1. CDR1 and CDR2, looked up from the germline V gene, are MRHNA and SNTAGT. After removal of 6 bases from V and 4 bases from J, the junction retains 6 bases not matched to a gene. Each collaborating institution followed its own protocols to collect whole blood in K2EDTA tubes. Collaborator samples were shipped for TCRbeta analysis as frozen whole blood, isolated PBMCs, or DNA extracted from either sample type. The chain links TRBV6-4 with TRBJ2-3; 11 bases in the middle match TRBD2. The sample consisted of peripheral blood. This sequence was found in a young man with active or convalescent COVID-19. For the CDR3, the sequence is CASSQGTSGPDTQYF. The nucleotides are TGTGCCAGCAGCCAAGGGACTAGCGGACCAGATACGCAGTATTTT.